The 3 T cell receptor beta chains reported below all come from one sample, sequenced in a study of technical replicates of blood from a few donors. Data came from immunoSEQ multiplex PCR; TCRdb stores just in-frame clones and leaves some out. The sample holds nearly 90,000 clones, over 90% seen once. The specimen sequenced was T cells isolated from PBMCs. All receptors come from a human donor in good health.

V gene TRBV19 combines with J gene TRBJ1-3; possible D gene TRBD1, 6 bases. Per the germline V gene, CDR1 is LNHDA and CDR2 is SQIVND (reference sequence). V shed 6 bases and J shed 2 bases, with 8 bases lying between them. CDR3 length: 13 residues. This chain's CDR3 is CASSRGTGNTIYF. CDR3 DNA sequence: TGTGCCAGTAGCAGGGGTACTGGAAACACCATATATTTT.

The chain is built from TRBV14 and TRBJ2-3; TRBD2 agrees at 9 bases. The CDR3 contains 16 residues. V lost 4 bases and J lost 0; bases outside the gene matches: 5. Germline V gene lookup returns CDR1 SGHDN and CDR2 FVKESK. The CDR3 here is CASSLPGTSSTDTQYF. The CDR3 bases are TGTGCCAGCAGCCTCCCAGGGACTAGCAGCACAGATACGCAGTATTTT.

The V and J genes are TRBV5-6 and TRBJ1-2; the match to TRBD1 covers 7 bases. Germline loops: CDR1 SGHDT, CDR2 YYEEEE. V shed 3 bases, J shed 5 bases, and the junction held 1 base outside the gene matches. The CDR3 loop spans 12 amino acids. CDR3 protein: CASSSQGYGYTF. The CDR3 DNA follows: TGTGCCAGCAGCTCACAGGGGTATGGCTACACCTTC.